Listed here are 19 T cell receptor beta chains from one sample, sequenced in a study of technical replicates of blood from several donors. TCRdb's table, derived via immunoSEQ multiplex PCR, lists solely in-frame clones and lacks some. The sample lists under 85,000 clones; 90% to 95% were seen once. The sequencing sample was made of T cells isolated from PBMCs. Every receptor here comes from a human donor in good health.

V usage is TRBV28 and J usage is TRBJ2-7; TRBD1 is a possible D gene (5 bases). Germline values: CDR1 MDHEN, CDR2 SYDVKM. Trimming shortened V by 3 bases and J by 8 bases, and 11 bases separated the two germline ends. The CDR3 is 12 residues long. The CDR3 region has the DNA TGTGCCAGCAGTTTCAAGGGGTTGCAGCAGTACTTC. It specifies CASSFKGLQQYF.

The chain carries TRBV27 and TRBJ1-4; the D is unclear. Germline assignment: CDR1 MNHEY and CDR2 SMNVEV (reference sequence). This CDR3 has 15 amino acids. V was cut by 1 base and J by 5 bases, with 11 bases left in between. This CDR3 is CASSLYGPPNEKLFF. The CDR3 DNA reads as TGTGCCAGCAGTTTATATGGCCCACCGAATGAAAAACTGTTTTTT.

CDR3 in DNA: TGTGCCAGCAGCTTAAAGACGGGACAGGTATTTCAGCCCCAGCATTTT. It translates to CASSLKTGQVFQPQHF. The V and J genes are TRBV11-2 and TRBJ1-5; 8 positions match TRBD1. The CDR3 covers 16 residues. Looked up from germline, CDR1 is SGHAT and CDR2 is FQNNGV. J gave up 6 bases and V 2 bases, and 9 bases lay outside the gene matches.

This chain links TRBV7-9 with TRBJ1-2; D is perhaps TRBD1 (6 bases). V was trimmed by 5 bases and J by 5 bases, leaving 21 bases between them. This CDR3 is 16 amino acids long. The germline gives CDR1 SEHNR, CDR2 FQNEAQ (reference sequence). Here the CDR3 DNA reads TGTGCCAGCAGCCCGGAGACAGGCGAGATTACATATGGCTACACCTTC. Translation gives CASSPETGEITYGYTF.

CDR3 in amino acids: CASSVSGDLFF. The CDR3 DNA follows: TGTGCCAGCAGTGTGTCGGGGGATCTGTTCTTC. The chain couples TRBV2 to TRBJ2-1; tentatively, D is TRBD2 (6 bases). The CDR3 totals 11 residues. V shed 4 bases and J shed 15 bases, with 13 bases lying between them. Germline V gene sequence: CDR1 SNHLY, CDR2 FYNNEI.

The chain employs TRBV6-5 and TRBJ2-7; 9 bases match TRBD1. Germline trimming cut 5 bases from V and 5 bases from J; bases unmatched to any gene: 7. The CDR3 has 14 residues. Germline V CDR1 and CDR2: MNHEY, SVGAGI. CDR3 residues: CASSLRDRVHEQYF. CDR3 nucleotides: TGTGCCAGCAGTCTCCGGGACAGGGTCCACGAGCAGTACTTC.

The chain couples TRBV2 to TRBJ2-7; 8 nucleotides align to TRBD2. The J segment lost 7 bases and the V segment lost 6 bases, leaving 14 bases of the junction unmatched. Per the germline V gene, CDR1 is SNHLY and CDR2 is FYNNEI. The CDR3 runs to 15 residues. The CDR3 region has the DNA TGTGCCAGCAGATTTAGCGGGGCCCCCTACGAAGAGCAGTACTTC. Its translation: CASRFSGAPYEEQYF.

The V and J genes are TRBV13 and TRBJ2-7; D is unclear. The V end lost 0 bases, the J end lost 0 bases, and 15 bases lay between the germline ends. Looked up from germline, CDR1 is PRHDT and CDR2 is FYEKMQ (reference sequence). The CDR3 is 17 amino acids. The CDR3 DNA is TGTGCCAGCAGCTTAGGAAACCCTCCTAGGAGCTCCTACGAGCAGTACTTC. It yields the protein CASSLGNPPRSSYEQYF.

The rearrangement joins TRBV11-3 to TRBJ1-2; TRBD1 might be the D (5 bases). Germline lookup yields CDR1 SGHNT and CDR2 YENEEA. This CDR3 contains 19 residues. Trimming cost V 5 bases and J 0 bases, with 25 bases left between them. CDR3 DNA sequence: TGTGCCAGCAGCCCAGGGCCGGGGGAGGACCGGGCGACTAACTATGGCTACACCTTC. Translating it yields CASSPGPGEDRATNYGYTF. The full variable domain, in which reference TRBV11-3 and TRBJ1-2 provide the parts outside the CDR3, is EAGVVQSPRYKIIEKKQPVAFWCNPISGHNTLYWYLQNLGQGPELLIRYENEEAVDDSQLPKDRFSAERLKGVDSTLKIQPAELGDSAVYLCASSPGPGEDRATNYGYTFGSGTRLTVV.

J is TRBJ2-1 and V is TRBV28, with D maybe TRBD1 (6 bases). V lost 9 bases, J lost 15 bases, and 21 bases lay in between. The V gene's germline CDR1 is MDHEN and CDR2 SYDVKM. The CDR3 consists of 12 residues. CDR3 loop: CASRLKGVRPFF. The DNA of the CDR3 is TGTGCCAGTAGACTTAAGGGGGTTAGGCCGTTCTTC.

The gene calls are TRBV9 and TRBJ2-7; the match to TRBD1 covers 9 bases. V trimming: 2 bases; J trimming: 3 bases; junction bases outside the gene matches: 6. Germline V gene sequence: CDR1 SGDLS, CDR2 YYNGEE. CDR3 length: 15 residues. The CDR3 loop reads CASSVEGTGFYEQYF. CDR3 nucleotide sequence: TGTGCCAGCAGCGTGGAAGGGACAGGGTTCTACGAGCAGTACTTC. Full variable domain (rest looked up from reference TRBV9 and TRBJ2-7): DSGVTQTPKHLITATGQRVTLRCSPRSGDLSVYWYQQSLDQGLQFLIQYYNGEERAKGNILERFSAQQFPDLHSELNLSSLELGDSALYFCASSVEGTGFYEQYFGPGTRLTVT.

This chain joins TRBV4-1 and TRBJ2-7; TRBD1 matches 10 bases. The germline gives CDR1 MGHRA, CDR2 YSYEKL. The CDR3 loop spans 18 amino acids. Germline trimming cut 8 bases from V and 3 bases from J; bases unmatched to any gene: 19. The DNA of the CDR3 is TGCGCCAGCGCTAGGCACCGGGACAGGGGTTTTCCAGACTACGAGCAGTACTTC. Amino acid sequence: CASARHRDRGFPDYEQYF.

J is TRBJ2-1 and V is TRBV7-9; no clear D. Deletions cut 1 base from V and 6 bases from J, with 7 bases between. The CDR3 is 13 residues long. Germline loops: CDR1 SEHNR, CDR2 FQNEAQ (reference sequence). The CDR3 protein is CASSLGTLNEQFF. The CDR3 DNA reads TGTGCCAGCAGCTTAGGCACTCTCAATGAGCAGTTCTTC.

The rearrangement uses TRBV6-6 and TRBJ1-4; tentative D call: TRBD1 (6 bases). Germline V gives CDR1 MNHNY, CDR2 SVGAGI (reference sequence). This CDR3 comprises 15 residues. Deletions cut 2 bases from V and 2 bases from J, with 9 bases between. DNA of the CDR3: TGTGCCAGCAGTTACGGGGGGGCCACTAATGAAAAACTGTTTTTT. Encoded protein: CASSYGGATNEKLFF.

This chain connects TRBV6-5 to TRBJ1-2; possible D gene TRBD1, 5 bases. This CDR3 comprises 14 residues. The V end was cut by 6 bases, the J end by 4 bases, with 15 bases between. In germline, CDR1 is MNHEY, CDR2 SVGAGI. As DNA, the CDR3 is TGTGCCAGCAGCCGGGGGACGGCCTTCTATGGCTACACCTTC. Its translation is CASSRGTAFYGYTF.

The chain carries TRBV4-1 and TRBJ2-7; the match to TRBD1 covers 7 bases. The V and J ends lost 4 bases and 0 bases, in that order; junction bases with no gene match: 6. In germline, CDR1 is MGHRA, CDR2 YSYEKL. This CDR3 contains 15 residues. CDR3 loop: CASSLTRDSSYEQYF. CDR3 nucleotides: TGCGCCAGCAGCCTAACCCGGGACAGCTCCTACGAGCAGTACTTC.

CDR3 coding DNA: TGTGCCAGCAGCTTGGGGGGGGCAAACAATGAGCAGTTCTTC. Protein sequence: CASSLGGANNEQFF. V and J are TRBV7-3 and TRBJ2-1; possible D gene TRBD2, 7 bases. The CDR3 is 14 amino acids. The V gene lost 3 bases and the J gene lost 5 bases, with 11 bases spanning the gap. Per germline, CDR1 SGHTA and CDR2 FQGTGA.

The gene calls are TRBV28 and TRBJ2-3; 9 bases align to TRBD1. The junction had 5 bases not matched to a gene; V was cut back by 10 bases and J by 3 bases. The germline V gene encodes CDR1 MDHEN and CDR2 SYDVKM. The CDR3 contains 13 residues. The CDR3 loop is CATLGQGTDTQYF. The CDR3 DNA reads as TGTGCCACCCTCGGACAGGGGACAGATACGCAGTATTTT.

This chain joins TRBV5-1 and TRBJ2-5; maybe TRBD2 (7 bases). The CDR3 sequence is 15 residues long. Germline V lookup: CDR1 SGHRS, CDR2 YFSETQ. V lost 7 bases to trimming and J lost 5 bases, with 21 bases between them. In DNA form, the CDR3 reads TGCGCCAGCGGATTACAGGGAGGGGTAGAGGAGACCCAGTACTTC. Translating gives CASGLQGGVEETQYF.